This TCR beta chain was profiled in a study of CD8 T cells in ankylosing spondylitis. The CDR3 consists of 12 residues. In germline, CDR1 is MDHEN, CDR2 SYDVKM. The V end was cut by 2 bases, the J end by 6 bases, with 7 bases between. Study results and limitations: Matched ankylosing spondylitis synovial fluid reportedly showed significant enrichment of disease-linked clones.

This clonotype was counted ten times or more. No antigen is known for it. MiXCR, applied by TCRdb to the 5' RACE reads, yields one record per CDR3 protein. The sample lists 240,000 or so distinct CDR3 sequences; around 9.2% were seen once. The sample comprised blood, either unsorted or a sorted T cell fraction (not recorded which). This clonotype was obtained from a male donor with ankylosing spondylitis or in good health (not recorded which). The gene calls are TRBV28 and TRBJ1-1, with D unresolved. The chain's CDR3 is CASSLPYAEAFF. For the CDR3, the DNA is TGTGCCAGCAGTTTACCATACGCTGAAGCTTTCTTT. Complete variable domain (other parts from reference TRBV28 and TRBJ1-1): DVKVTQSSRYLVKRTGEKVFLECVQDMDHENMFWYRQDPGLGLRLIYFSYDVKMKEKGDIPEGYSVSREKKERFSLILESASTNQTSMYLCASSLPYAEAFFGQGTRLTVV.